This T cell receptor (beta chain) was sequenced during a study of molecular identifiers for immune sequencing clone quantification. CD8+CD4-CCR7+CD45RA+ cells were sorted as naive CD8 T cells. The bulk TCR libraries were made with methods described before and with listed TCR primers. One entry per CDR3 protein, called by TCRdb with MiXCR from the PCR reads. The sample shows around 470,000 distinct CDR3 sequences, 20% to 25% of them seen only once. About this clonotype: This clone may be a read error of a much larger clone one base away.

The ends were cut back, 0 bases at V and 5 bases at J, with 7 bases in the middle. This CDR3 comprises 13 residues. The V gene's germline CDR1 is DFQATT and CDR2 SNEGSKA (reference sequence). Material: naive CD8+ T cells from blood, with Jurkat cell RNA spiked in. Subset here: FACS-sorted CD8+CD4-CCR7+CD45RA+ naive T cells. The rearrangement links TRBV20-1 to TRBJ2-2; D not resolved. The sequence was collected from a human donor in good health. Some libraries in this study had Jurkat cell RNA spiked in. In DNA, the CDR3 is TGCAGTGCTAGAGATGGGCCGACCGGGGAGCTGTTTTTT. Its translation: CSARDGPTGELFF.